The rows below give T cell receptor beta chains drawn from one sample of a study of blood T cell repertoires in COVID-19. Generated by immunoSEQ multiplex PCR, the TCRdb table keeps only in-frame clones and is missing some. The table includes roughly 200,000 clones, approximately 90% detected once. The sequencing input was peripheral blood. These receptors were taken from a woman younger than 30 who had recovered from COVID-19. Each CDR3 is given with its conserved first and last residue. Each record gives: CDR3 DNA, CDR3 protein, clone size, J gene, D gene, V gene. A D gene is named only where the DNA matches it firmly. Part of the rows lack a size; the others show once, few, many or a class for expanded clones.

CDR3 DNA: TGTGCCAGCAGCTTAACTAGCGATGAGACCCAGTACTTC
CDR3 protein: CASSLTSDETQYF
clone size: NA
J gene: TRBJ2-5
D gene: NA
V gene: TRBV7-3

CDR3 DNA: TGTGCCAGCAGCTTAGCCCGGGACAGCCATGGCTACACCTTC
CDR3 protein: CASSLARDSHGYTF
clone size: NA
J gene: TRBJ1-2
D gene: TRBD1
V gene: TRBV7-2

CDR3 DNA: TGTGCCAGCAGCCTACGTTGGAACACTGAAGCTTTCTTT
CDR3 protein: CASSLRWNTEAFF
clone size: NA
J gene: TRBJ1-1
D gene: NA
V gene: TRBV7-3

CDR3 DNA: TGTGCCATCAGTGAGTCGTCTTCGGCGAACACCGGGGAGCTGTTTTTT
CDR3 protein: CAISESSSANTGELFF
clone size: NA
J gene: TRBJ2-2
D gene: NA
V gene: TRBV10-3

CDR3 DNA: TGTGCCAGCAGTGATCGCCAGGGGATTTACAATGAGCAGTTCTTC
CDR3 protein: CASSDRQGIYNEQFF
clone size: once
J gene: TRBJ2-1
D gene: NA
V gene: TRBV6-2/TRBV6-3

CDR3 DNA: TGTGCCAGCAAGGGGTTAGGAAACACCATATATTTT
CDR3 protein: CASKGLGNTIYF
clone size: NA
J gene: TRBJ1-3
D gene: NA
V gene: TRBV2

CDR3 DNA: TGTGCCAGCCGATCCGACAGTAGCTCCTACAATGAGCAGTTCTTC
CDR3 protein: CASRSDSSSYNEQFF
clone size: NA
J gene: TRBJ2-1
D gene: NA
V gene: TRBV6-6

CDR3 DNA: TGTGCCAGCCGTCAGGCGAACACTGAAGCTTTCTTT
CDR3 protein: CASRQANTEAFF
clone size: few
J gene: TRBJ1-1
D gene: NA
V gene: TRBV7-9

CDR3 DNA: TGTGCCAGCAGCCTTCCAACAGGGGCCGGTGGCTATGGCTACACCTTC
CDR3 protein: CASSLPTGAGGYGYTF
clone size: NA
J gene: TRBJ1-2
D gene: TRBD1
V gene: TRBV5-4

CDR3 DNA: TGTGCCAGCAGCTCCCCTCGTAGCACAGATACGCAGTATTTT
CDR3 protein: CASSSPRSTDTQYF
clone size: NA
J gene: TRBJ2-3
D gene: NA
V gene: TRBV7-2

CDR3 DNA: TGCGCCAGCAGCCCTGGACAGGGGGTTGAAGCTTTCTTT
CDR3 protein: CASSPGQGVEAFF
clone size: NA
J gene: TRBJ1-1
D gene: TRBD1
V gene: TRBV4-3

CDR3 DNA: TGTGCCAGTAGGTCGCGCGCAGATACGCAGTATTTT
CDR3 protein: CASRSRADTQYF
clone size: NA
J gene: TRBJ2-3
D gene: NA
V gene: TRBV19

CDR3 DNA: TGTGCCACAACCGGCGGACAGATGAACACTGAAGCTTTCTTT
CDR3 protein: CATTGGQMNTEAFF
clone size: NA
J gene: TRBJ1-1
D gene: NA
V gene: TRBV19

CDR3 DNA: TGTGCCAGCAGCTTATCGGTTACTTCACCCCTCCACTTT
CDR3 protein: CASSLSVTSPLHF
clone size: few
J gene: TRBJ1-6
D gene: NA
V gene: TRBV11-3

CDR3 DNA: TGTGCCAGCTCACCTGGGACAGGCTACGAGCAGTACTTC
CDR3 protein: CASSPGTGYEQYF
clone size: NA
J gene: TRBJ2-7
D gene: TRBD1
V gene: TRBV18

CDR3 DNA: TGTGCCAGCCGGGGGGGTCGAGGAAAACTGTTTTTT
CDR3 protein: CASRGGRGKLFF
clone size: NA
J gene: TRBJ1-4
D gene: NA
V gene: TRBV11-3

CDR3 DNA: TGTGCCAGCAGTCGACTAGCGGGAGGGCCTGACAATGAGCAGTTCTTC
CDR3 protein: CASSRLAGGPDNEQFF
clone size: NA
J gene: TRBJ2-1
D gene: TRBD2
V gene: TRBV6-6

CDR3 DNA: TGTGCCAGCAGACCCGGGCTAGCGGGAGTAGTAAGGACAGATACGCAGTATTTT
CDR3 protein: CASRPGLAGVVRTDTQYF
clone size: NA
J gene: TRBJ2-3
D gene: TRBD2
V gene: TRBV27

CDR3 DNA: TGCAGCGTTGTGGAGTCGCGGGGAGTCGGCGAAAAACTGTTTTTT
CDR3 protein: CSVVESRGVGEKLFF
clone size: once
J gene: TRBJ1-4
D gene: NA
V gene: TRBV29-1

CDR3 DNA: TGTGCCAGTAGTCTCCTAGCGGGAGGGCCGGTAGGGGCCAACGTCCTGACTTTC
CDR3 protein: CASSLLAGGPVGANVLTF
clone size: NA
J gene: TRBJ2-6
D gene: TRBD2
V gene: TRBV19

CDR3 DNA: TGTGCCAGCAGCGAGGGAACCTCTGGGGCCAACGTCCTGACTTTC
CDR3 protein: CASSEGTSGANVLTF
clone size: NA
J gene: TRBJ2-6
D gene: NA
V gene: TRBV14

CDR3 DNA: TGTGCCAGCAGTGGGACAGGGGCTTGGAACTATGGCTACACCTTC
CDR3 protein: CASSGTGAWNYGYTF
clone size: NA
J gene: TRBJ1-2
D gene: TRBD1
V gene: TRBV5-4

CDR3 DNA: TGTGCCAGCAGCCAAGGAGACAGGCCTCACCCCGCAACTAATGAAAAACTGTTTTTT
CDR3 protein: CASSQGDRPHPATNEKLFF
clone size: NA
J gene: TRBJ1-4
D gene: NA
V gene: TRBV3-1/TRBV3-2

CDR3 DNA: TGTGCCAGCAGCCAAGTAGCGTCTGAGCAGTTCTTC
CDR3 protein: CASSQVASEQFF
clone size: NA
J gene: TRBJ2-1
D gene: NA
V gene: TRBV4-2

CDR3 DNA: TGTGCCAGCAGTTACCAGGGTTCGGAGAATTCACCCCTCCACTTT
CDR3 protein: CASSYQGSENSPLHF
clone size: NA
J gene: TRBJ1-6
D gene: NA
V gene: TRBV6-5

CDR3 DNA: TGTGCCACCAGTGATCCCGGACTAGCGGGAGGGAATCTTAACACCGGGGAGCTGTTTTTT
CDR3 protein: CATSDPGLAGGNLNTGELFF
clone size: NA
J gene: TRBJ2-2
D gene: TRBD2
V gene: TRBV24-1

CDR3 DNA: TGTGCCAGTAGCCCTAGCGGGGCCCTACACAATGAGCAGTTCTTC
CDR3 protein: CASSPSGALHNEQFF
clone size: NA
J gene: TRBJ2-1
D gene: TRBD2
V gene: TRBV19

CDR3 DNA: TGTGCCAGCAGTGGTGGGGGGGCTGGCACAGATACGCAGTATTTT
CDR3 protein: CASSGGGAGTDTQYF
clone size: NA
J gene: TRBJ2-3
D gene: NA
V gene: TRBV6-4

CDR3 DNA: TGTGCCAGCAGCCTTGGACTAGCGGGGGGGAAAAGCACAGATACGCAGTATTTT
CDR3 protein: CASSLGLAGGKSTDTQYF
clone size: NA
J gene: TRBJ2-3
D gene: TRBD2
V gene: TRBV7-2

CDR3 DNA: TGTGCCAGCAGTTCAACCCGGACAGGGACGAATGAAAAACTGTTTTTT
CDR3 protein: CASSSTRTGTNEKLFF
clone size: NA
J gene: TRBJ1-4
D gene: TRBD1
V gene: TRBV6-2/TRBV6-3

CDR3 DNA: TGTGCCAGCAGTGCATCCGGGACAACAGTTAATTCACCCCTCCACTTT
CDR3 protein: CASSASGTTVNSPLHF
clone size: NA
J gene: TRBJ1-6
D gene: NA
V gene: TRBV2

CDR3 DNA: TGTGCCAGCACTCCCGACAGGGCGGCGGAGCTGTTTTTT
CDR3 protein: CASTPDRAAELFF
clone size: NA
J gene: TRBJ2-2
D gene: TRBD1
V gene: TRBV12-3/TRBV12-4

CDR3 DNA: TGTGCCAGCAGTTTCCGACAGGGCGGACCTGAGCAGTACTTC
CDR3 protein: CASSFRQGGPEQYF
clone size: NA
J gene: TRBJ2-7
D gene: TRBD1
V gene: TRBV6-5

CDR3 DNA: TGTGCCAGCAGTGACGTGTTATCTCTCGGACAGGGGCATCATGGCTACACCTTC
CDR3 protein: CASSDVLSLGQGHHGYTF
clone size: once
J gene: TRBJ1-2
D gene: TRBD1
V gene: TRBV6-4

CDR3 DNA: TGTGCCAGCAGCCCGGGACTAGCGGGAGGCTTGGGTACCGGGGAGCTGTTTTTT
CDR3 protein: CASSPGLAGGLGTGELFF
clone size: NA
J gene: TRBJ2-2
D gene: TRBD2
V gene: TRBV5-4

CDR3 DNA: TGTGCCAGTAGTTTCACAGGGGTTATCTACGAGCAGTACTTC
CDR3 protein: CASSFTGVIYEQYF
clone size: NA
J gene: TRBJ2-7
D gene: TRBD1
V gene: TRBV19

CDR3 DNA: TGTGCCAGCAGCTTAGCTTTGGGAGCGTTTATCGAGACCCAGTACTTC
CDR3 protein: CASSLALGAFIETQYF
clone size: NA
J gene: TRBJ2-5
D gene: NA
V gene: TRBV7-2

CDR3 DNA: TGCGCCAGCAGCTTGGCTGGCAGGGACACTGAAGCTTTCTTT
CDR3 protein: CASSLAGRDTEAFF
clone size: NA
J gene: TRBJ1-1
D gene: NA
V gene: TRBV5-1

CDR3 DNA: TGTGCCAGCTCACCAGGACTAGCGGGGGCCATAGGGGCCCAGTACTTC
CDR3 protein: CASSPGLAGAIGAQYF
clone size: NA
J gene: TRBJ2-5
D gene: TRBD2
V gene: TRBV18

CDR3 DNA: TGTGCCTGGAGAGACAGGGGTGAAAACATTCAGTACTTC
CDR3 protein: CAWRDRGENIQYF
clone size: few
J gene: TRBJ2-4
D gene: TRBD1
V gene: TRBV30

CDR3 DNA: TGTGCCAGCAGGCCGAGCGGGGGCTTGCGGGAGACCCAGTACTTC
CDR3 protein: CASRPSGGLRETQYF
clone size: NA
J gene: TRBJ2-5
D gene: TRBD2
V gene: TRBV3-1/TRBV3-2

CDR3 DNA: TGCGCCAGCAGCCTCGGGACTGTGAATTCACCCCTCCACTTT
CDR3 protein: CASSLGTVNSPLHF
clone size: NA
J gene: TRBJ1-6
D gene: NA
V gene: TRBV4-3

CDR3 DNA: TGCAGCGTGGGCGGGAGGTGGGGCAATGAGCAGTTCTTC
CDR3 protein: CSVGGRWGNEQFF
clone size: NA
J gene: TRBJ2-1
D gene: TRBD2
V gene: TRBV29-1

CDR3 DNA: TGTGCCAGCAGTTACCAATTCGTGAGCCCCGGGGAGCTGTTTTTT
CDR3 protein: CASSYQFVSPGELFF
clone size: NA
J gene: TRBJ2-2
D gene: NA
V gene: TRBV6-2/TRBV6-3

CDR3 DNA: TGCGCCAGCAGCCAAGCACGAGGCTTTTCCTACGAGCAGTACTTC
CDR3 protein: CASSQARGFSYEQYF
clone size: NA
J gene: TRBJ2-7
D gene: NA
V gene: TRBV4-3

CDR3 DNA: TGCAGCGTTCGTCAGGGACTGAATCAGCCCCAGCATTTT
CDR3 protein: CSVRQGLNQPQHF
clone size: NA
J gene: TRBJ1-5
D gene: NA
V gene: TRBV29-1

CDR3 DNA: TGTGCCATCAGTGCAGGGTCTAATGAAAAACTGTTTTTT
CDR3 protein: CAISAGSNEKLFF
clone size: NA
J gene: TRBJ1-4
D gene: NA
V gene: TRBV10-3

CDR3 DNA: TGCGCCAGCAGCCACGGATCGGGAGGGGCCAACGTCCTGACTTTC
CDR3 protein: CASSHGSGGANVLTF
clone size: NA
J gene: TRBJ2-6
D gene: NA
V gene: TRBV4-3

CDR3 DNA: TGTGCCAGCAGCTCAGGACAGTACGAGCAGTACTTC
CDR3 protein: CASSSGQYEQYF
clone size: few
J gene: TRBJ2-7
D gene: NA
V gene: TRBV7-9

CDR3 DNA: TGTGCCAGCAGCGTATCCGGGTTTCCCTCCCTTGGCAATGAGCAGTTCTTC
CDR3 protein: CASSVSGFPSLGNEQFF
clone size: NA
J gene: TRBJ2-1
D gene: NA
V gene: TRBV9

CDR3 DNA: TGTGCCAGCAGCTTAGCGGGGGGCACAGATACGCAGTATTTT
CDR3 protein: CASSLAGGTDTQYF
clone size: NA
J gene: TRBJ2-3
D gene: TRBD2
V gene: TRBV7-3

CDR3 DNA: TGTGCCAGCAGCCAGCCCGGGACTCCACCTTTCTTT
CDR3 protein: CASSQPGTPPFF
clone size: NA
J gene: TRBJ1-1
D gene: NA
V gene: TRBV3-1/TRBV3-2

CDR3 DNA: TGTGCCAGAATTCCGGGACAGGGGACCACAGATACGCAGTATTTT
CDR3 protein: CARIPGQGTTDTQYF
clone size: NA
J gene: TRBJ2-3
D gene: TRBD1
V gene: TRBV19

CDR3 DNA: NA
CDR3 protein: CASSFGQGAKYF
clone size: NA
J gene: TRBJ2-3
D gene: NA
V gene: TRBV3-1/TRBV3-2

CDR3 DNA: TGTGCCAGCAGTTTTTCCGGGGGGCGAAGGAACATTCAGTACTTC
CDR3 protein: CASSFSGGRRNIQYF
clone size: NA
J gene: TRBJ2-4
D gene: NA
V gene: TRBV28

CDR3 DNA: TGTGCCAGCAGTTACGGACCCGGGACAGGGGACCATCAGCCCCAGCATTTT
CDR3 protein: CASSYGPGTGDHQPQHF
clone size: NA
J gene: TRBJ1-5
D gene: TRBD1
V gene: TRBV6-2/TRBV6-3

CDR3 DNA: TGTGCCAGCAGTGACTCGTGGTTGACAGGGGCTAGCACAGATACGCAGTATTTT
CDR3 protein: CASSDSWLTGASTDTQYF
clone size: NA
J gene: TRBJ2-3
D gene: TRBD1
V gene: TRBV6-4

CDR3 DNA: TGTGCCAGCAGCGCAGGGACAGGTGTCTCTCAGCCCCAGCATTTT
CDR3 protein: CASSAGTGVSQPQHF
clone size: NA
J gene: TRBJ1-5
D gene: TRBD1
V gene: TRBV9

CDR3 DNA: TGCAGTGCTAGAGATTTGGGGGGGCAGTTCTTC
CDR3 protein: CSARDLGGQFF
clone size: NA
J gene: TRBJ2-1
D gene: NA
V gene: TRBV20-1

CDR3 DNA: TGCGCCAGCAGCTTGATCGCCCAGGGGGCGACTGAAGCTTTCTTT
CDR3 protein: CASSLIAQGATEAFF
clone size: NA
J gene: TRBJ1-1
D gene: TRBD1
V gene: TRBV5-1